This T cell receptor beta chain was sequenced in a study of blood T cell repertoires in COVID-19. The J segment lost 9 bases and the V segment lost 8 bases, leaving 21 bases of the junction unmatched. The CDR3 has 18 amino acids. CDR1 SGHKS and CDR2 YYEKEE come from the germline V gene (reference sequence). The method was immunoSEQ multiplex PCR; TCRdb's version includes in-frame clones alone and lacks a portion of them. The repertoire holds 250,000 to 300,000 clones, with roughly 90% as singletons. This TCR was sampled from a woman aged 30 to 39 with active or convalescent COVID-19. The sample comprised peripheral blood. The genes are TRBV5-5 and TRBJ2-3, with 13 bases fitting TRBD2. CDR3 protein: CARLLTSGGVPDSDTQYF. Written as DNA, the CDR3 is TGTGCCAGACTACTTACTAGCGGGGGGGTACCAGATTCGGACACGCAGTATTTT.